This TCR beta chain was sequenced in a study of cytomegalovirus exposure and HLA in healthy donors. V gave up 6 bases and J gave up 5 bases; unmatched junction bases: 5. This CDR3 contains 13 residues. The germline CDR1 and CDR2 sequences are MNHEY and SVGAGI. A remark on this clone: The antigen is not known.

Regarding the study as a whole: The investigators catalogued 180 or so TCR beta chains as cytomegalovirus-associated.

Profiled with immunoSEQ multiplex PCR; TCRdb holds only in-frame clones, not every one. Seen here are over 250,000 clones, 70% to 90% observed once, and the top ten hold 1%. It was the approximately 130-subject validation cohort, separate from the approximately 620-subject first cohort, to which the donors belonged. Source material: PBMCs. The sequence was collected from a woman aged 18 to 35 in good health and CMV-seronegative. This chain connects TRBV6-5 to TRBJ1-1; TRBD1 agrees at 8 bases. This CDR3 is CASRRNRGTEAFF. As DNA, the CDR3 is TGTGCCAGCAGACGTAACAGGGGGACTGAAGCTTTCTTT.